The rows below give T cell receptor beta chains drawn from one sample of a study of cytotoxic CD8 clonotypes in ibrutinib-treated CLL. Clones were sequenced by immunoSEQ multiplex PCR, and TCRdb holds only the in-frame ones, with some missing. This sample carries fewer than 45,000 clones, roughly 49% of them seen once, and the ten largest clones take 15% to 20%. The material was PBMCs, obtained before ibrutinib treatment. These TCRs come from a human donor with chronic lymphocytic leukemia. Both conserved end residues are part of each CDR3. The order of the fields is J gene, V gene, clone size, D gene, CDR3 DNA, CDR3 protein. D genes are given only for firm matches. Only part of the rows carry a size: once, few, many, or a class if the clone is expanded.

TRBJ1-4,TRBV6-1,few,TRBD1,TGTGCCAGCAGGAGGGGACAGGGCTCTGAAAAACTGTTTTTT,CASRRGQGSEKLFF
TRBJ1-3,TRBV5-1,NA,TRBD1,TGCGCCAGCAGCATTTCCGGGACAGGGCCGAGCTCTGGAAACACCATATATTTT,CASSISGTGPSSGNTIYF
TRBJ1-4,TRBV2,few,NA,TGTGCCAGCGCCTGGGGGGGAATGGAGGAAAAACTGTTTTTT,CASAWGGMEEKLFF
TRBJ1-4,TRBV30,many,NA,TGTGCCTGGATTCGGCAGGGGACTATACCAACTAATGAAAAACTGTTTTTT,CAWIRQGTIPTNEKLFF
TRBJ1-2,TRBV5-6,few,NA,TGTGCCAGCACGTGGAGGCGGGGGCACTATGGCTACACCTTC,CASTWRRGHYGYTF
TRBJ2-3,TRBV7-3,few,TRBD2,TGTGCCAGCAGCTTAACGGGCGGACTAGCATCAGATACGCAGTATTTT,CASSLTGGLASDTQYF
TRBJ1-1,TRBV4-1,NA,NA,TGCGCCAGCAGCCAAGATCCCGGGGTCATGAACACTGAAGCTTTCTTT,CASSQDPGVMNTEAFF
TRBJ1-1,TRBV29-1,NA,NA,TGCAGCGTTGGGAAGAGGAACACTGAAGCTTTCTTT,CSVGKRNTEAFF
TRBJ2-3,TRBV6-6,few,NA,TGTGCCAGCAGTTCATTGTCCGACCCAGATACGCAGTATTTT,CASSSLSDPDTQYF
TRBJ2-7,TRBV6-6,once,TRBD2,TGTGCCAGCAGTTATTCGGCCAGCGGGGGGGCCTACGAGCAGTACTTC,CASSYSASGGAYEQYF
TRBJ1-2,TRBV7-9,medium-sized,NA,TGTGCCAGCAGCCCGGACGGCTCTTATGGCTACACCTTC,CASSPDGSYGYTF
TRBJ2-6,TRBV2,NA,NA,TGTGCCAGCGCAAGACTGTCTGGGGCCAACGTCCTGACTTTC,CASARLSGANVLTF
TRBJ2-7,TRBV5-5,NA,NA,TGTGCCAGCAGCTTTCCTGGGGCCTACGAGCAGTACTTC,CASSFPGAYEQYF
TRBJ1-1,TRBV9,NA,NA,TGTGCCAGCAGCTACGGGTCTGAGGGCACTGAAGCTTTCTTT,CASSYGSEGTEAFF
TRBJ2-1,TRBV2,NA,TRBD2,TGTGCCAGCACGGCGGGGGGGCCTGATGAGCAGTTCTTC,CASTAGGPDEQFF
TRBJ1-5,TRBV7-9,many,NA,TGTGCCAGCAGCTTAGTGGGGGGTCAGCCCCAGCATTTT,CASSLVGGQPQHF
TRBJ2-7,TRBV6-5,NA,TRBD1,TGTGCCAGCAGTTTCGAGGGACAGGCGGCCTATGAGCAGTACTTC,CASSFEGQAAYEQYF
TRBJ2-7,TRBV5-6,NA,NA,TGTGCCAGCAGCCAAGGAGCCCTTTCCCCTCGCGAGCAGTACTTC,CASSQGALSPREQYF
TRBJ2-3,TRBV29-1,NA,NA,TGCAGCGTTGACCCCGGTAGCGCGCGCACGCAGTATTTT,CSVDPGSARTQYF
TRBJ1-2,TRBV2,NA,TRBD1,TGTGCCAGCAGTGGTGGGGACAGGGTTCATGGCTACACCTTC,CASSGGDRVHGYTF
TRBJ2-1,TRBV27,NA,NA,TGTGCCAGTCAGAAAATCAATGAGCAGTTCTTC,CASQKINEQFF
TRBJ1-5,TRBV7-9,few,NA,TGTGCCAGCAGCTCCAATGTCCAATATAGCAATCAGCCCCAGCATTTT,CASSSNVQYSNQPQHF